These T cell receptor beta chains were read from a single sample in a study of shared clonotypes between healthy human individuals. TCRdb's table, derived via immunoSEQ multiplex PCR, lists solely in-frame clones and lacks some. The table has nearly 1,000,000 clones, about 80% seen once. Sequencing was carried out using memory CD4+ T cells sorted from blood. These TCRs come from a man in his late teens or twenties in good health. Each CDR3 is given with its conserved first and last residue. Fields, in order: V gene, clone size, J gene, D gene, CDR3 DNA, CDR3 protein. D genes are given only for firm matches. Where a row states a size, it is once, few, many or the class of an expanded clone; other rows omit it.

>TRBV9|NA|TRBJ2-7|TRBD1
TGTGCCAGCAGCCTCAGGGACAGTCCCTACGAGCAGTACTTC
CASSLRDSPYEQYF
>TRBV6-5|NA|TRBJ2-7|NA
TGTGCCAGCAGGCCGGACGGAGCCCACTCCTACGAGCAGTACTTC
CASRPDGAHSYEQYF
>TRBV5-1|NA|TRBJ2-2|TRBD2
TGCGCCAGCAGCGCGGGACTAGCGGGAGTGCAGAGATCCGGGGAGCTGTTTTTT
CASSAGLAGVQRSGELFF
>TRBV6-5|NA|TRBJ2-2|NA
TGTGCCAGCAGTCCGCAGGCCGGGGAGCTGTTTTTT
CASSPQAGELFF
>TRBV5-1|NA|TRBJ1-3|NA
TGCGCCAGCAGTACAGGGATCTCTGGAAACACCATATATTTT
CASSTGISGNTIYF
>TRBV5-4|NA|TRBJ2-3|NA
TGTGCCAGCCATGAAGTGGGTGCGCAGTATTTT
CASHEVGAQYF
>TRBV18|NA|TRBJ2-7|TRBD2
TGTGCCAGCTCACGGGCCCCTCTAACTAGCGGGAGACTCTACGAGCAGTACTTC
CASSRAPLTSGRLYEQYF
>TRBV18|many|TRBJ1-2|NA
TGTGCCAGCTCACCAGGCAGGGATGGTTATGGCTACACCTTC
CASSPGRDGYGYTF
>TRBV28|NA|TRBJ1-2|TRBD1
TGTGCCAGCAGTTTCTTAGACAGGGTCCATGGCTACACCTTC
CASSFLDRVHGYTF
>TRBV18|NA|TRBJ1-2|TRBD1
TGTGCCAGCTCGACGATTCAGGGGGCGTCGAACTATGGCTACACCTTC
CASSTIQGASNYGYTF
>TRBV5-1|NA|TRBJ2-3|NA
TGCGCCAGCAGCTTGGTAGGGGCGGAGGCAGATACGCAGTATTTT
CASSLVGAEADTQYF
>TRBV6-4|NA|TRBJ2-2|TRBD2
TGTGCCAGCAGTGCTAGCGGGAACACCGGGGAGCTGTTTTTT
CASSASGNTGELFF
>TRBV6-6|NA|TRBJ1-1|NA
TGTGCCAGCAGGCCAACACAGGGGAACACTGAAGCTTTCTTT
CASRPTQGNTEAFF
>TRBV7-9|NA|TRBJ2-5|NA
TGTGCCAGCAGCTTAGGCGGCCTACAAGAGACCCAGTACTTC
CASSLGGLQETQYF
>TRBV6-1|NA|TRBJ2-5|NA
TGTGCCAGCAGTGCATTAGGGGCAGGGTTCATCCAAGAGACCCAGTACTTC
CASSALGAGFIQETQYF
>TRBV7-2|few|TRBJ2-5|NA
TGTGCCAGCAGCCCCCGGCACCAAGAGACCCAGTACTTC
CASSPRHQETQYF
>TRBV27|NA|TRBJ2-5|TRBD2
TGTGCCAGCAGACGGCAGAGCGGGGGGGCGGAGACCCAGTACTTC
CASRRQSGGAETQYF
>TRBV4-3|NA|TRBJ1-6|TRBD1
TGCGCCAGCAGCCAAGATTCCACAGGGGGGCGTTCACCCCTCCACTTT
CASSQDSTGGRSPLHF
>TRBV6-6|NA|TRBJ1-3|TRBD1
TGTGCCAGCAGTGCCGGGACAGGGAGGCACACCATATATTTT
CASSAGTGRHTIYF
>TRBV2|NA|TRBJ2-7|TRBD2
TGTGCCAGCAGTGACGGGCCCGGACTAGCGGGGGTGTCGGGCGAGCAGTACTTC
CASSDGPGLAGVSGEQYF
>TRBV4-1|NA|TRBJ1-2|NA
TGCGCCAGCAGCCAAGAAACAGCTAACTATGGCTACACCTTC
CASSQETANYGYTF
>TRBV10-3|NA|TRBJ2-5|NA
TGTGCCACCAGGACTGCCCAAGAGACCCAGTACTTC
CATRTAQETQYF
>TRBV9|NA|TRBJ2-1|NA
TGTGCCAGCAGCGTATCGGCGGCCTACTACAATGAGCAGTTCTTC
CASSVSAAYYNEQFF
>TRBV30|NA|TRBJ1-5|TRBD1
TGTGCCTGGAGTGTGGACAGGAACCAGCCCCAGCATTTT
CAWSVDRNQPQHF
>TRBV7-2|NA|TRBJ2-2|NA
TGTGCCAGCAGCCCTATTAACACCGGGGAGCTGTTTTTT
CASSPINTGELFF
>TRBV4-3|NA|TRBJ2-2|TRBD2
TGCGCCAGCAGCCGAGAAGCGGGAACGAACACCGGGGAGCTGTTTTTT
CASSREAGTNTGELFF
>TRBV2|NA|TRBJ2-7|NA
TGTGCCAGCAGTGTGGAGTACACTCCGTACTTC
CASSVEYTPYF
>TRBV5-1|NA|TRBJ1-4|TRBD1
TGCGCCAGCAGCTTAGGGGGCAGTTTTGAAAAACTGTTTTTT
CASSLGGSFEKLFF
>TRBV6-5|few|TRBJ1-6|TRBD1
TGTGCCAGCAGATCTGGACAGGGTACCAGTTCACCCCTCCACTTT
CASRSGQGTSSPLHF
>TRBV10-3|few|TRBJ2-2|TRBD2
TGTGCCGTAAAAAGCGGGGCGAACACCGGGGAGCTGTTTTTT
CAVKSGANTGELFF
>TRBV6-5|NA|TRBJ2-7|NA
TGTGCCAGCAGCCGCTATCAATCCACCTACGAGCAGTACTTC
CASSRYQSTYEQYF
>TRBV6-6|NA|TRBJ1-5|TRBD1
TGTGCCAGCAGTTCGGGACAGGGCGATCAGCCCCAGCATTTT
CASSSGQGDQPQHF
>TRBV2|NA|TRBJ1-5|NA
TGTGCCAGCAATCAAGTTGGTCCTCAGCCCCAGCATTTT
CASNQVGPQPQHF
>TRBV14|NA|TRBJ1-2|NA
TGTGCCAGCAGCCAAGATCGGGTTGGCTACACCTTC
CASSQDRVGYTF
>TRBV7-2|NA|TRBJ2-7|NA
TGTGCCAGCAGACGATTAGGGGACGAGCAGTACTTC
CASRRLGDEQYF
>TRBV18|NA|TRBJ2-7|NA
TGTGCCAGCTCACCTCCCTCCGGGTCCCCTGGGACCCCGTACTTC
CASSPPSGSPGTPYF
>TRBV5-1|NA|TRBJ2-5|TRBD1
TGCGCCAGCGGCCCACATGGACAGGGGGGTAGGGAGACCCAGTACTTC
CASGPHGQGGRETQYF
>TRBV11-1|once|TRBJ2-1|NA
TGTGCCAGCAGCTTAGCTTTCTGGGACAATGAGCAGTTCTTC
CASSLAFWDNEQFF
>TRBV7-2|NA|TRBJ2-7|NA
TGTGCCAGCAGCTCCCCCCAGGGGGGGCGGAAAGGGTCGGCCTACGAGCAGTACTTC
CASSSPQGGRKGSAYEQYF
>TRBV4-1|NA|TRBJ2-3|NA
TGCGCCAGCAGCCAAGGCGGGTTGGGGAATACGCAGTATTTT
CASSQGGLGNTQYF
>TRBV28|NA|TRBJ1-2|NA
TGTGCCGCCTGGGAGGTTGGTCGGTCTAACTATGGCTACACCTTC
CAAWEVGRSNYGYTF
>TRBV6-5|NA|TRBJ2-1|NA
TGTGCCAGCAGCTATTCTTACTGGGGCTACAATGAGCAGTTCTTC
CASSYSYWGYNEQFF
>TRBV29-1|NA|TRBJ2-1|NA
TGCAGCACTAGGTCAGGGACCACTGAGCAGTTCTTC
CSTRSGTTEQFF
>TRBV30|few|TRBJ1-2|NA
TGTGCCTGGACAGGCGTCTATGGCTACACCTTC
CAWTGVYGYTF
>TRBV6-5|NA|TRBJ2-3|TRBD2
TGTGCCAGCACTCCAGCGGGAGGCTCCACAGATACGCAGTATTTT
CASTPAGGSTDTQYF
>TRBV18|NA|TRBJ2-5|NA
TGTGCCAGCTCACCAGGCTCTCAAGAGACCCAGTACTTC
CASSPGSQETQYF
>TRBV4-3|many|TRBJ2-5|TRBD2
TGCGCCAGCAGCCGTGGGGCGGGAGGGGGGCAAGAGACCCAGTACTTC
CASSRGAGGGQETQYF
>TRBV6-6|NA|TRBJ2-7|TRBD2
TGTGCCAGCAGCTTGACCGGGACTAGCGGCTACGAGCAGTACTTC
CASSLTGTSGYEQYF
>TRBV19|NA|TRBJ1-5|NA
TGTGCCAGTAGTATAACGTGGAGTAGCAATCAGCCCCAGCATTTT
CASSITWSSNQPQHF
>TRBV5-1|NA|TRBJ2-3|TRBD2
TGCGCCAGCAGCCCGGGACTAGTCTCGCTGTATTTT
CASSPGLVSLYF
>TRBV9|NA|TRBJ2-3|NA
TGTGCCAGCAGCGTAGCTAACGCAGATACGCAGTATTTT
CASSVANADTQYF
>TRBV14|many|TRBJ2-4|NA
TGTGCCAGCAGCCAAGGACAGGCCTCCAAAAACATTCAGTACTTC
CASSQGQASKNIQYF
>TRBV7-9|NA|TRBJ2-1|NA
TGTGCCAGCAGCTTAACTCACCCCACCCTCGATGAGCAGTTCTTC
CASSLTHPTLDEQFF
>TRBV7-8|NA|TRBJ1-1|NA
TGTGCCAGCAGCCAGATGGGGGGCTCCAGCGCTTTCTTT
CASSQMGGSSAFF
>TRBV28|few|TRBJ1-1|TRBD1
TGTGCCAGCAGTGGACAGGGGGACGCTGAAGCTTTCTTT
CASSGQGDAEAFF
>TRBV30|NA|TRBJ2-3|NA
TGTGCCTGGAGTGTAGAAAGGGGACTTCGGCAGTATTTT
CAWSVERGLRQYF
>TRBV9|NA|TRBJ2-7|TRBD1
TGTGCCAGCAGCGTAGGTGGGACAGGATCCACTTACGAGCAGTACTTC
CASSVGGTGSTYEQYF
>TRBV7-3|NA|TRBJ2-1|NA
TGTGCCAGCAGCTCACAGGGGAGCGGGGCGCAGTTCTTC
CASSSQGSGAQFF
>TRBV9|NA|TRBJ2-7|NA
TGTGCCAGCAGCGTAGGTAGACATCCCTCCTACGAGCAGTACTTC
CASSVGRHPSYEQYF
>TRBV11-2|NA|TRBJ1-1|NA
TGTGCCAGCAGCTTAGGCAGGGAATCGGTAGAAGCTTTCTTT
CASSLGRESVEAFF